What follows are 26 T cell receptor beta chains derived from one specimen sequenced in a study of T cells in Graves' hyperthyroidism and ophthalmopathy. What was amplified from RNA transcripts were TCR beta CDR3 regions. HTBI primers were the set used in a first-round RT-PCR of the TCR CDR3. TCRdb reprocessed the multiplex PCR reads with MiXCR, giving one entry per CDR3 protein. The data contain roughly 380,000 distinct CDR3 sequences, around 18% of them seen just once; the ten biggest clones take up about a sixth. The sequenced sample was blood. These receptor sequences come from a middle-aged woman with Graves' ophthalmopathy.

This clonotype has ten or more counts. The chain joins TRBV10-3 to TRBJ2-2; 7 nucleotides match TRBD2. The germline V gene encodes CDR1 ENHRY and CDR2 SYGVKD. V dropped 6 bases and J dropped 5; count of bases not matched to a gene: 6. This CDR3 is built from 14 residues. DNA for the CDR3: TGTGCCATCAGAAGCGGGGTAGGAACCGGGGAGCTGTTTTTT. This encodes CAIRSGVGTGELFF.

This clonotype was seen many times. A read error may explain this, as a much larger clone is one base away. The chain has TRBV20-1 and TRBJ1-5; TRBD1 is a possible D gene (5 bases). Germline CDR1 and CDR2: DFQATT and SNEGSKA (reference sequence). The CDR3 runs 13 residues. Trimming cost V 6 bases and J 0 bases, with 9 bases left between them. The CDR3 protein is CSAAQDSNQPQHF. CDR3 DNA: TGCAGTGCGGCACAGGATAGCAATCAGCCCCAGCATTTT.

Turning to this clonotype: A clone one base away is much larger, so this may be a read error. This rearrangement joins TRBV6-1 to TRBJ2-7, with 12 bases lining up with TRBD2. Germline CDR1 and CDR2: MNHNS and SASEGT. This CDR3 contains 15 residues. CDR3 DNA sequence: TGTGTCAGCAGTGAACGGACTAGCGGGAAAAACGAGCAGTACTTC. It specifies CVSSERTSGKNEQYF.

This clonotype has at least ten counts. The chain has TRBV12-3 or TRBV12-4 and TRBJ2-7; either TRBD1 or TRBD2 may fit D (5 bases each). The CDR3 runs to 14 residues. Trimming pared 6 bases from V and 0 bases from J, leaving 12 bases between. The CDR3 is CASSPGRVSYEQYF. The CDR3 bases are TGTGCCAGCAGCCCGGGACGGGTCTCCTACGAGCAGTACTTC.

Many counts were recorded for this clonotype. The chain uses TRBV27 and TRBJ1-5; the match to TRBD1 covers 9 bases. This CDR3 is 15 amino acids long. Per germline, CDR1 MNHEY and CDR2 SMNVEV (reference sequence). After removal of 6 bases from V and 4 bases from J, the junction contained 7 bases not matched to a gene. This CDR3 is CASSPLQGANQPQHF. The CDR3 DNA follows: TGTGCCAGCAGCCCCTTACAGGGGGCTAATCAGCCCCAGCATTTT.

This clonotype was observed at least ten times. The rearrangement joins TRBV20-1 to TRBJ2-7; tentative D call: TRBD1 (5 bases). The germline V gene has CDR1 DFQATT and CDR2 SNEGSKA (reference sequence). The CDR3 has 16 amino acids. V gave up 0 bases and J gave up 4 bases, with 19 bases separating them. CDR3 sequence reads: CSARDGGAGNPYEQYF. DNA for the CDR3: TGCAGTGCTAGAGATGGTGGGGCAGGGAACCCATACGAGCAGTACTTC.

This clonotype was counted many times. The rearrangement joins TRBV6-2 or TRBV6-3 to TRBJ1-1; D possibly corresponds to TRBD1 (5 bases). CDR1 is MNHEY, CDR2 SVGEGT, per germline. This CDR3 spans 13 amino acids. Trimming removed 4 bases from V and 7 bases from J, with 13 bases in between. Written as DNA, the CDR3 is TGTGCCAGCAGTTCGAGGTCGGGGCGTGAAGCTTTCTTT. Translating it yields CASSSRSGREAFF.

There are many counts of this clonotype. The chain has TRBV6-2 or TRBV6-3 and TRBJ2-5, with 9 bases that match TRBD2. There are 16 residues in the CDR3. CDR1 is MNHEY and CDR2 is SVGEGT in the germline V gene. J gave up 1 base and V 2 bases, and 5 bases lay outside the gene matches. The CDR3 nucleotides read TGTGCCAGCAGTTACGTACTAGCGGGCCCCCAAGAGACCCAGTACTTC. Its protein product is CASSYVLAGPQETQYF.

This clonotype was observed at least ten times. The chain has TRBV28 and TRBJ2-7, with 9 positions matching TRBD1. This CDR3 is 15 amino acids long. J gave up 3 bases and V 4 bases, and 7 bases lay outside the gene matches. The V gene's germline CDR1 is MDHEN and CDR2 SYDVKM. The CDR3 sequence is CASSSDRGGYYEQYF. CDR3 sequence (DNA): TGTGCCAGCAGTTCCGACAGGGGGGGCTACTACGAGCAGTACTTC.

This chain connects TRBV15 to TRBJ1-2, with 9 nucleotides matching TRBD1. This CDR3 is built from 15 residues. Germline V gene sequence: CDR1 LNHNV, CDR2 YYDKDF (reference sequence). The J segment lost 4 bases and the V segment lost 3 bases, leaving 6 bases of the junction unmatched. The CDR3 nucleotides are TGTGCCACCAGCAGGACAGGGGGGATCCTCTATGGCTACACCTTC. Amino acids: CATSRTGGILYGYTF. Combining the CDR3 with reference TRBV15 and TRBJ1-2 gives the whole variable domain DAMVIQNPRYQVTQFGKPVTLSCSQTLNHNVMYWYQQKSSQAPKLLFHYYDKDFNNEADTPDNFQSRRPNTSFCFLDIRSPGLGDTAMYLCATSRTGGILYGYTFGSGTRLTVV.

This clonotype was picked up many times. The chain uses TRBV20-1 and TRBJ1-2, with 11 bases that match TRBD1. The CDR3 is made up of 15 amino acids. With 3 bases clipped from V and 4 bases from J, the junction kept 7 bases outside the gene matches. In germline, CDR1 is DFQATT, CDR2 SNEGSKA (reference sequence). CDR3 loop: CSASKTGTGGYGYTF. The CDR3 nucleotides are TGCAGTGCTAGCAAAACCGGGACAGGGGGCTATGGCTACACCTTC.

The sample holds many counts of this clonotype. The rearrangement joins TRBV7-4 to TRBJ1-2; D possibly corresponds to TRBD1 (6 bases). This CDR3 is 17 amino acids long. The V end lost 2 bases, the J end lost 4 bases, and 20 bases lay between the germline ends. Germline CDR1 SGHVT, CDR2 SQSDAQ. CDR3 loop: CASSLFPGYRVPYGYTF. CDR3 coding DNA: TGTGCCAGCAGCTTATTCCCGGGATACAGGGTACCCTATGGCTACACCTTC.

The chain joins TRBV6-2 or TRBV6-3 to TRBJ1-1, with 7 nucleotides matching TRBD1. The V gene's germline CDR1 is MNHEY and CDR2 SVGEGT. The CDR3 has 15 amino acids. V lost 6 bases to trimming and J lost 7 bases; unmatched junction nucleotides: 14. In DNA form, the CDR3 reads TGTGCCAGCAGCCTAAGGGGGCGGGGGGGACGTGAAGCTTTCTTT. This gives the protein CASSLRGRGGREAFF.

The table lists this clonotype with a few counts. This may stem from a read error, because a much larger clone lies one nucleotide away. The CDR3 sequence: CAISLPGRGREVGYTF. The CDR3 coding sequence is TGTGCCATCAGTCTTCCGGGCCGGGGCAGGGAGGTTGGCTACACCTTC. This rearrangement joins TRBV28 to TRBJ1-2; maybe TRBD1 (5 bases). The CDR3 length is 16 residues. Germline CDR1 and CDR2: MDHEN and SYDVKM.

The CDR3 loop is CASSYVQGGTYEQYF. In DNA, the CDR3 is TGTGCCAGCAGTTACGTGCAGGGTGGGACCTACGAGCAGTACTTC. V and J are TRBV6-5 and TRBJ2-7, with D perhaps matching TRBD1 (5 bases). The CDR3 runs 15 residues. Per germline, CDR1 MNHEY and CDR2 SVGAGI. V was shortened by 2 bases and J by 2 bases, with 13 bases between the two germline ends.

The rearrangement joins TRBV29-1 to TRBJ1-1; no reliable D call. With 4 bases removed from V and 0 bases from J, the gap between germline ends came to 9 bases. Germline V gene sequence: CDR1 SQVTM, CDR2 ANQGSEA. The CDR3 is 13 residues long. The chain's CDR3 is CSVGDGMNTEAFF. CDR3 in DNA: TGCAGCGTTGGGGATGGGATGAACACTGAAGCTTTCTTT.

This clonotype has at least ten counts. Germline is not matched at one junction end, which may reflect a read error. The chain recombines TRBV7-7 with TRBJ2-3; D call uncertain. The CDR3 is made up of 13 amino acids. CDR1 is SSHAT and CDR2 is FNYEAQ in the germline V gene (reference sequence). CDR3 bases: TGTGCTAGCAGCTTAGACGGCACAGATACGCAGTATTTT. Its protein product is CASSLDGTDTQYF. The whole variable domain, filled in from reference TRBV7-7 and TRBJ2-3, reads GAGVSQSPRYKVTKRGQDVTLRCDPISSHATLYWYQQALGQGPEFLTYFNYEAQPDKSGLPSDRFSAERPEGSISTLTIQRTEQRDSAMYRCASSLDGTDTQYFGPGTRLTVL.

This clonotype was seen at least ten times. The chain has TRBV30 and TRBJ2-2; 7 positions agree with TRBD2. With 2 bases clipped from V and 5 bases from J, the junction kept 5 bases outside the gene matches. The CDR3 totals 14 residues. The germline gives CDR1 GTSNPN, CDR2 SVGIG (reference sequence). This CDR3 is CAWSPTSQTGELFF. The CDR3 nucleotides are TGTGCCTGGAGTCCGACTAGCCAAACCGGGGAGCTGTTTTTT.

This clonotype was detected ten times or more. The chain couples TRBV20-1 to TRBJ1-2, with TRBD1 matching 7 bases. The CDR3 totals 13 residues. V gave up 4 bases and J gave up 8 bases; unmatched junction bases: 10. CDR1 is DFQATT and CDR2 is SNEGSKA in the germline V gene (reference sequence). Written as DNA, the CDR3 is TGCAGTGCTATAAGGCAGGGGGTGGGCGGCTACACCTTC. Protein sequence: CSAIRQGVGGYTF.

The chain joins TRBV5-1 to TRBJ1-1; 9 nucleotides line up with TRBD1. The CDR3 is 15 residues long. J was trimmed by 5 bases and V by 4 bases; bases with no gene match: 9. Germline loops: CDR1 SGHRS, CDR2 YFSETQ. The CDR3 bases are TGCGCCAGCAGCACGGGACAGGGAGAAAGAACTGAAGCTTTCTTT. Translating gives CASSTGQGERTEAFF.

In this sample, this clonotype turned up many times. J is TRBJ1-1 and V is TRBV10-3; tentative D call: TRBD1 (6 bases). This CDR3 contains 15 residues. Trimming removed 2 bases from V and 5 bases from J, with 15 bases in between. CDR1 and CDR2 from the germline V gene are ENHRY and SYGVKD. The CDR3 loop reads CAISEGGAARTEAFF. CDR3 DNA sequence: TGTGCCATCAGTGAGGGGGGGGCAGCTCGAACTGAAGCTTTCTTT.

Ten or more counts support this clonotype. The chain combines TRBV11-2 with TRBJ2-3; a weak D match, TRBD1 (6 bases). Per germline, CDR1 SGHAT and CDR2 FQNNGV. The CDR3 is 15 amino acids. Trimming took off 5 bases at V and 5 bases at J, with 17 bases between the two ends. The DNA of the CDR3 is TGTGCCAGCAGCATGCAGGGGACGACTGTAGATACGCAGTATTTT. Its translation is CASSMQGTTVDTQYF.

This clonotype has ten or more counts. The chain uses TRBV27 and TRBJ2-7; no clear D gene. CDR1 and CDR2 (germline): MNHEY, SMNVEV (reference sequence). Trimming shortened V by 7 bases and J by 4 bases, and 17 bases separated the two germline ends. The CDR3 has 14 amino acids. The CDR3 DNA reads as TGTGCCAGCAAGGATCAGGAAGATCCATACGAGCAGTACTTC. Its protein product is CASKDQEDPYEQYF.

This clonotype was detected many times. The rearrangement uses TRBV3-1 and TRBJ1-1; 10 positions match TRBD1. The germline gives CDR1 LGHDT, CDR2 YNNKEL (reference sequence). The CDR3 extends over 16 amino acids. After removal of 2 bases from V and 3 bases from J, the junction contained 6 bases not matched to a gene. The CDR3 DNA is TGTGCCAGCAGCCAACCAGGGACAGGGGCTGACACTGAAGCTTTCTTT. Encoded protein: CASSQPGTGADTEAFF.

V usage is TRBV2 and J usage is TRBJ2-5; D call uncertain. The CDR3 covers 11 residues. V was shortened by 6 bases and J by 5 bases, with 7 bases between the two germline ends. The V gene's germline CDR1 is SNHLY and CDR2 FYNNEI. CDR3 loop: CASSPVETQYF. DNA for the CDR3: TGTGCCAGCAGCCCCGTCGAGACCCAGTACTTC. The full variable domain, with the rest looked up from reference TRBV2 and TRBJ2-5, is EPEVTQTPSHQVTQMGQEVILRCVPISNHLYFYWYRQILGQKVEFLVSFYNNEISEKSEIFDDQFSVERPDGSNFTLKIRSTKLEDSAMYFCASSPVETQYFGPGTRLLVL.

This clonotype was seen many times. The V call is TRBV30, the J call TRBJ1-5; D may be TRBD1 (6 bases). Per the germline V gene, CDR1 is GTSNPN and CDR2 is SVGIG (reference sequence). Trimming pared 2 bases from V and 4 bases from J, leaving 9 bases between. The CDR3 is 13 amino acids. The CDR3 DNA is TGTGCCTGGAGTCAGGACAGAAATCAGCCCCAGCATTTT. It translates to CAWSQDRNQPQHF.